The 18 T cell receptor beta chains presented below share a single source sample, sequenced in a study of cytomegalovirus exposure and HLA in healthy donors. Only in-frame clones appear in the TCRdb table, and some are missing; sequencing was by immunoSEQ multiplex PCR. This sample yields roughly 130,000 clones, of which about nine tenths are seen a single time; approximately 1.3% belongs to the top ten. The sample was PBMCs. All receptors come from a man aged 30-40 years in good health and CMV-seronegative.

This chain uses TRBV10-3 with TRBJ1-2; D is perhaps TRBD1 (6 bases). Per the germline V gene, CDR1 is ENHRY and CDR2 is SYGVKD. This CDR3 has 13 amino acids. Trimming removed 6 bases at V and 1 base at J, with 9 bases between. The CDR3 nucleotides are TGTGCCATCAGCTGGGACATTAACTATGGCTACACCTTC. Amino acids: CAISWDINYGYTF.

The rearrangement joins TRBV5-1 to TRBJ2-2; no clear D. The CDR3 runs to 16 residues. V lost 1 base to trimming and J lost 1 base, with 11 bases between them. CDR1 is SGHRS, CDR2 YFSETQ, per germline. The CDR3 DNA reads TGCGCCAGCAGCTTGAGACAAACCCAGAACACCGGGGAGCTGTTTTTT. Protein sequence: CASSLRQTQNTGELFF.

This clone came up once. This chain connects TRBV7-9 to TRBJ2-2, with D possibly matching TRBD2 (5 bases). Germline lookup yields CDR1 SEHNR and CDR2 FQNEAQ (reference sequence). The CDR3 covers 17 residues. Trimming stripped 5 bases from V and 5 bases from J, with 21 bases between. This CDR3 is CASSALIEGVGTGELFF. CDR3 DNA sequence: TGTGCCAGCAGCGCCCTAATCGAGGGAGTGGGGACCGGGGAGCTGTTTTTT.

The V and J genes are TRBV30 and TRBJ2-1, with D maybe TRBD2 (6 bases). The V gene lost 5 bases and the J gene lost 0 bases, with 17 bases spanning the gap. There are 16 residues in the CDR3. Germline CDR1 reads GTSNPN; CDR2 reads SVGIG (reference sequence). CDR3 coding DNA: TGTGCCTGGGGGGGGAGACGGGATAGCTCCTACAATGAGCAGTTCTTC. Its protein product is CAWGGRRDSSYNEQFF. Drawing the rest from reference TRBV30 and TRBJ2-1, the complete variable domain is SQTIHQWPATLVQPVGSPLSLECTVEGTSNPNLYWYRQAAGRGLQLLFYSVGIGQISSEVPQNLSASRPQDRQFILSSKKLLLSDSGFYLCAWGGRRDSSYNEQFFGPGTRLTVL.

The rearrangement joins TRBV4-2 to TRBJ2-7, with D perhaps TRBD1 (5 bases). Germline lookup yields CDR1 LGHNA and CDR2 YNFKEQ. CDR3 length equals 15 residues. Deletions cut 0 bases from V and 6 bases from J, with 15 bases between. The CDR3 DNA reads TGTGCCAGCAGCCAAGAATCTGGCAGGGTTGGCGAGCAGTACTTC. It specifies CASSQESGRVGEQYF.

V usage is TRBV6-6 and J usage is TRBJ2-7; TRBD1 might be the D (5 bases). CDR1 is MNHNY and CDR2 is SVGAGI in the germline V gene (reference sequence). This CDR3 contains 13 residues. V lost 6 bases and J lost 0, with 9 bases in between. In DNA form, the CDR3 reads TGTGCCAGCAGCCCCGACAGCTCCTACGAGCAGTACTTC. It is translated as CASSPDSSYEQYF.

CDR3 residues: CAISEIPQGRVGEQFF. The CDR3 DNA follows: TGTGCCATCAGTGAGATCCCGCAGGGGCGCGTGGGTGAGCAGTTCTTC. The rearrangement uses TRBV10-3 and TRBJ2-1, with D possibly matching TRBD1 (6 bases). Germline V gene lookup returns CDR1 ENHRY and CDR2 SYGVKD. The CDR3 is made up of 16 amino acids. V lost 2 bases to trimming and J lost 9 bases, with 20 bases between them.

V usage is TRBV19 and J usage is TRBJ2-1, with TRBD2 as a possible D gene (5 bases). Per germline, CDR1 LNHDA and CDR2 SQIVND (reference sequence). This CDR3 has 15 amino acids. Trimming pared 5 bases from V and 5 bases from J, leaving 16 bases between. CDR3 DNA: TGTGCCAGTAGTCAACGGGGTATTGGAAACAATGAGCAGTTCTTC. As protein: CASSQRGIGNNEQFF.

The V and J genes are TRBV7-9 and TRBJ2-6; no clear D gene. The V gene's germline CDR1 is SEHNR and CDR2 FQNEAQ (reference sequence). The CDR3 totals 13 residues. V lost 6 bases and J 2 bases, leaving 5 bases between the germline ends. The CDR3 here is CASSSAGANVLTF. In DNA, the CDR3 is TGTGCCAGCAGTTCCGCTGGGGCCAACGTCCTGACTTTC.

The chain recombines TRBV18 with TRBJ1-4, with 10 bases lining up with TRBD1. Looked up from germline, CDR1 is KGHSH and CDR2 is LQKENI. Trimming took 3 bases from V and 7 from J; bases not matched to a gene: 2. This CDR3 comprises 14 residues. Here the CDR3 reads CASSPGTGVEKLFF. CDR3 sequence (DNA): TGTGCCAGCTCACCCGGGACAGGGGTTGAAAAACTGTTTTTT. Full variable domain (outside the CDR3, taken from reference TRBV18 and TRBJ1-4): NAGVMQNPRHLVRRRGQEARLRCSPMKGHSHVYWYRQLPEEGLKFMVYLQKENIIDESGMPKERFSAEFPKEGPSILRIQQVVRGDSAAYFCASSPGTGVEKLFFGSGTQLSVL.

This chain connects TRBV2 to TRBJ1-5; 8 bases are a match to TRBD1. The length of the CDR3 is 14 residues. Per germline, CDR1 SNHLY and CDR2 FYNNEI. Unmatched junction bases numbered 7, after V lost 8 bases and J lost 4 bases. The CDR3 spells CASSGQAQNQPQHF. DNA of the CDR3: TGTGCCAGCTCGGGACAGGCCCAAAATCAGCCCCAGCATTTT.

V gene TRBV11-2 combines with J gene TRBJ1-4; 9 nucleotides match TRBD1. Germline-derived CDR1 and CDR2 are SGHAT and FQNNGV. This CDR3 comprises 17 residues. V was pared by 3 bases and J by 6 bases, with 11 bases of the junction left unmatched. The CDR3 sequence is CASSFVTGGPMDEKLFF. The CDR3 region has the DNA TGTGCCAGCAGCTTTGTTACAGGGGGCCCTATGGATGAAAAACTGTTTTTT.

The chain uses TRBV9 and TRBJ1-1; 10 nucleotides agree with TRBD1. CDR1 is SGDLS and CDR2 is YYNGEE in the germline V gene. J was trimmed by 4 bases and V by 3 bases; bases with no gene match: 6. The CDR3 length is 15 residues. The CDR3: CASSATGGRGTEAFF. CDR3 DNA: TGTGCCAGCAGCGCGACAGGGGGCCGGGGCACTGAAGCTTTCTTT.

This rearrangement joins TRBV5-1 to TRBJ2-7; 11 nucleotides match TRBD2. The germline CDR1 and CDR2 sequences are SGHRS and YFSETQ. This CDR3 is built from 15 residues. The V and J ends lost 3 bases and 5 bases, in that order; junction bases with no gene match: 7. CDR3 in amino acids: CASSYLAGGGNEQYF. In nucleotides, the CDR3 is TGCGCCAGCAGCTATCTAGCGGGAGGAGGTAACGAGCAGTACTTC.

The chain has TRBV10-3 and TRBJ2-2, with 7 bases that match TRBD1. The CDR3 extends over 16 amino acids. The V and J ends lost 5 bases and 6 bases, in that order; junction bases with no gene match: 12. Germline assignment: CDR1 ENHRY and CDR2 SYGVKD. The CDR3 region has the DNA TGTGCCATCAGTAGCCCCGGACAGGCAGACGCCGGGGAGCTGTTTTTT. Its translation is CAISSPGQADAGELFF.

CDR3 amino acids: CASSSGLARDTDTQYF. CDR3 DNA sequence: TGTGCCAGCAGCTCGGGACTAGCGCGGGACACAGATACGCAGTATTTT. This chain links TRBV5-4 with TRBJ2-3; TRBD2 matches 10 bases. Germline V gene lookup returns CDR1 SGHNT and CDR2 YYREEE (reference sequence). CDR3 length: 16 residues. V trimming: 3 bases; J trimming: 2 bases; junction bases outside the gene matches: 6.

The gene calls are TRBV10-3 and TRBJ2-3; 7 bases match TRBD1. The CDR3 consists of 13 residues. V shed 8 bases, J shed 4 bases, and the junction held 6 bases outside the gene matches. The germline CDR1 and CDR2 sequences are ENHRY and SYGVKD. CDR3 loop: CAISEGASDTQYF. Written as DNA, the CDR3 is TGTGCCATCTCCGAGGGGGCTTCAGATACGCAGTATTTT.

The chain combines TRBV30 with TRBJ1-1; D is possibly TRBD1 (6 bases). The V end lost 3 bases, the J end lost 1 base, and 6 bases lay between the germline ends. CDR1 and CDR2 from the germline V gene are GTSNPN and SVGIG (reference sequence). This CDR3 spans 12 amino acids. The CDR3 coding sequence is TGTGCCTGGAGGACAGGGAACACTGAAGCTTTCTTT. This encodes CAWRTGNTEAFF.